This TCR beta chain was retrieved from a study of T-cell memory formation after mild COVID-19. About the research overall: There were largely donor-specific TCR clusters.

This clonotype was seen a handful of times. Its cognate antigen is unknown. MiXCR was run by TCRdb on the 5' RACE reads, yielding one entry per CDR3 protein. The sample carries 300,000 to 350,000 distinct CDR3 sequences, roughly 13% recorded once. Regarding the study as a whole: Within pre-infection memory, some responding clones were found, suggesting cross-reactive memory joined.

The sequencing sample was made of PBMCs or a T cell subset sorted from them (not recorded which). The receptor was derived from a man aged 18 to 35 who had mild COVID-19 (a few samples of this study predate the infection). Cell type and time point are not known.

In nucleotides, the CDR3 is TGTGCCAGCAGCTTAGAACATCCGCTCGAGCAGTACTTC. It yields the protein CASSLEHPLEQYF. This chain connects TRBV7-7 to TRBJ2-7; D is ambiguous. V lost 1 base and J 6 bases, leaving 10 bases between the germline ends. This CDR3 is 13 amino acids long. Per the germline V gene, CDR1 is SSHAT and CDR2 is FNYEAQ (reference sequence).